One and the same sample provided the 24 T cell receptor beta chains below, sequenced in a study of CD8 T cells in ankylosing spondylitis (dated by TCRdb to about 2017). The paper as a whole reports these results and caveats: A TCR beta motif of about 8 highly homologous amino acid variants appeared characteristic of blood from ankylosing spondylitis patients.

Library preparation was by 5' RACE. The sequencer listed for this sample is Illumina HiSeq 2500. TCRdb handled the public reads itself, with Q25 trimming in fastp and clone calling in MiXCR, and kept productive beta chains. Records with the same CDR3 protein are collapsed into one entry carrying the most frequent genes and DNA. This sample lists under 550,000 distinct CDR3 sequences; 20% to 30% were detected once. The ten largest clones represent approximately 1% of the sample. These receptors' antigens are unknown. The source material was blood, either unsorted or a sorted T cell fraction (not recorded which). The origin of the receptors is a male donor with ankylosing spondylitis.

The chain has TRBV9 and TRBJ2-7; 7 bases match TRBD2. Per germline, CDR1 SGDLS and CDR2 YYNGEE. The CDR3 runs to 15 residues. V was pared by 4 bases and J by 3 bases, with 10 bases of the junction left unmatched. CDR3 nucleotides: TGTGCCAGCAGCCTCGGACTAGTCAAGGGCTACGAGCAGTACTTC. This sequence encodes CASSLGLVKGYEQYF.

This rearrangement joins TRBV7-2 to TRBJ1-1; 7 nucleotides align to TRBD1. This CDR3 is 15 amino acids long. The germline V gene encodes CDR1 SGHTA and CDR2 FQGNSA. V gave up 5 bases and J gave up 4 bases; unmatched junction bases: 10. Written as DNA, the CDR3 is TGTGCCAGCAGCGCCAGACAGGGCGATGTCACTGAAGCTTTCTTT. This gives the protein CASSARQGDVTEAFF.

The gene calls are TRBV4-1 and TRBJ1-1, with D maybe TRBD1 (6 bases). The CDR3 extends over 16 amino acids. V dropped 4 bases and J dropped 0 bases, with 15 bases sitting between them. Germline V gene sequence: CDR1 MGHRA, CDR2 YSYEKL. In DNA, the CDR3 is TGCGCCAGCAGCCGAGCCACAGGGCCGATGAACACTGAAGCTTTCTTT. It codes for CASSRATGPMNTEAFF.

This clonotype appeared a few times. V gene TRBV5-1 combines with J gene TRBJ2-7, with D possibly matching TRBD1 (6 bases). This CDR3 is 14 amino acids long. Germline V gene lookup returns CDR1 SGHRS and CDR2 YFSETQ. V lost 4 bases and J lost 0, with 11 bases in between. In nucleotides, the CDR3 is TGCGCCAGCAGCCCGAGGGACACCTCCTACGAGCAGTACGTC. Translation gives CASSPRDTSYEQYV.

This chain uses TRBV3-1 with TRBJ1-2; 9 bases map to TRBD1. The CDR3 spans 16 residues. Looked up from germline, CDR1 is LGHDT and CDR2 is YNNKEL (reference sequence). Trimming cost V 1 base and J 5 bases; bases outside gene matches: 8. CDR3 nucleotide sequence: TGTGCCAGCAGCCAAGCGACAGGGGGGAAATGGTATGGCTACACCTTC. It translates to CASSQATGGKWYGYTF.

This clonotype was counted a few times. The chain has TRBV29-1 and TRBJ1-2; D is possibly TRBD1 (6 bases). Germline V gives CDR1 SQVTM, CDR2 ANQGSEA. Deletions cut 4 bases from V and 2 bases from J, with 11 bases between. The CDR3 contains 13 residues. The CDR3 DNA is TGCAGCGTTGGGGCTGGACAGAACTATGGCTACACCTTC. Its translation: CSVGAGQNYGYTF.

The chain uses TRBV7-2 and TRBJ2-2; D call uncertain. The CDR3 covers 13 residues. V was pared by 1 base and J by 8 bases, with 8 bases between. Germline V gives CDR1 SGHTA, CDR2 FQGNSA. This CDR3 reads CASSLVALGELFF. In DNA, the CDR3 is TGTGCCAGCAGCTTAGTTGCGTTAGGGGAGCTGTTTTTT.

This clonotype was seen ten or more times. The junction and the germline gene differ at one end; a read error may be behind it. This rearrangement joins TRBV5-1 to TRBJ2-1; D gene unclear. This CDR3 is 13 amino acids long. Looked up from germline, CDR1 is SGHRS and CDR2 is YFSETQ. This CDR3 is CASRLESYNEQFF. The DNA of the CDR3 is TGCGCCAGCAGGTTGGAATCCTACAATGAGCAGTTCTTC.

This clonotype has more than one count but fewer than ten. The chain is built from TRBV11-2 and TRBJ2-3; D is unresolved. V was pared by 0 bases and J by 8 bases, with 9 bases between. CDR1 and CDR2 from the germline V gene are SGHAT and FQNNGV. This CDR3 has 13 residues. The CDR3 DNA sequence: TGTGCCAGCAGCTTAGATAGGGTCGGTACGCAGTATTTT. Translated, it gives CASSLDRVGTQYF.

This clonotype was picked up a small number of times. The J gene is TRBJ1-1, the V gene TRBV6-5; D remains unclear. This CDR3 is built from 14 residues. V lost 4 bases and J lost 5, with 14 bases in between. Germline V lookup: CDR1 MNHEY, CDR2 SVGAGI. CDR3 nucleotide sequence: TGTGCCAGCAGTTCCCCCGCGTTAAATACTGAAGCTTTCTTT. It specifies CASSSPALNTEAFF.

This clonotype turned up a few times. V gene TRBV20-1 combines with J gene TRBJ1-2; the D gene is possibly TRBD1 (5 bases). The CDR3 sequence is 11 residues long. Germline-derived CDR1 and CDR2 are DFQATT and SNEGSKA (reference sequence). Trimming removed 6 bases from V and 5 bases from J, with 10 bases in between. The CDR3 sequence: CSADRPYGYTF. Written as DNA, the CDR3 is TGCAGTGCCGACAGACCGTATGGCTACACCTTC.

This clonotype was observed a handful of times. This chain uses TRBV27 with TRBJ1-2; possible D gene TRBD1, 6 bases. The CDR3 is made up of 14 amino acids. CDR1 and CDR2 (germline): MNHEY, SMNVEV (reference sequence). Trimming left V 2 bases short and J 4 bases short, with 11 bases between. The DNA for the CDR3 is TGTGCCAGCAGTTTAGGGGGCCCCTCCTATGGCTACACCTTC. Translating gives CASSLGGPSYGYTF.

The chain uses TRBV29-1 and TRBJ2-2; D possibly uses TRBD1 or TRBD2 (7 bases each). The CDR3 has 15 residues. Germline V gene sequence: CDR1 SQVTM, CDR2 ANQGSEA. Trimming pared 6 bases from V and 4 bases from J, leaving 18 bases between. The CDR3, as DNA: TGCAGCGTGACCCCTCCAGGGGGGGGCACCGGGGAGCTGTTTTTT. Amino acid sequence: CSVTPPGGGTGELFF.

V is TRBV4-1 and J is TRBJ1-5; no clear D. Germline V gene data show CDR1 as MGHRA and CDR2 as YSYEKL. This CDR3 comprises 13 residues. Trimming took 0 bases from V and 4 from J, leaving 4 bases between them. CDR3 residues: CASSQDKNQPQHF. In nucleotides, the CDR3 is TGCGCCAGCAGCCAAGATAAGAATCAGCCCCAGCATTTT.

The chain joins TRBV7-9 to TRBJ2-1; 11 positions agree with TRBD1. CDR1 and CDR2 (germline): SEHNR, FQNEAQ (reference sequence). This CDR3 is built from 16 residues. V lost 5 bases to trimming and J lost 5 bases; unmatched junction nucleotides: 8. The CDR3, as DNA: TGTGCCAGCAGCCGAGGGACAGGGGGAAGCCACAATGAGCAGTTCTTC. It is translated as CASSRGTGGSHNEQFF.

This clonotype was observed a single time. The chain has TRBV10-3 and TRBJ2-2; 7 positions agree with TRBD1. This CDR3 comprises 16 residues. Germline V gives CDR1 ENHRY, CDR2 SYGVKD. Trimming removed 7 bases from V and 4 bases from J; junction bases left unmatched: 12. The CDR3 DNA reads TGTGCCATCAATGACAGGGCGGTCAGGGGCACCGGGGAGCTGTTTTTT. Its protein is CAINDRAVRGTGELFF.

This chain links TRBV7-2 with TRBJ2-1; no clear D. V lost 4 bases, J lost 1 base, and 14 bases lay in between. The germline V gene has CDR1 SGHTA and CDR2 FQGNSA. The CDR3 is 16 amino acids. This CDR3 is CASSYDGRFSYNEQFF. Here the CDR3 DNA reads TGTGCCAGCAGCTACGACGGGCGATTTTCCTACAATGAGCAGTTCTTC.

The V call is TRBV20-1, the J call TRBJ2-7, with unresolved D. Germline CDR1 and CDR2: DFQATT and SNEGSKA (reference sequence). The CDR3 spans 15 residues. The V end lost 0 bases, the J end lost 3 bases, and 15 bases lay between the germline ends. The CDR3: CSARDGRPDRYEQYF. For the CDR3, the DNA is TGCAGTGCTAGAGATGGACGGCCGGATCGCTACGAGCAGTACTTC.

This clonotype was seen more than once but under ten times. This chain joins TRBV12-3 or TRBV12-4 and TRBJ1-4; TRBD1 agrees at 10 bases. The V segment lost 7 bases and the J segment 7 bases; nucleotides outside the gene matches: 9. The CDR3 runs 15 residues. Here the CDR3 reads CASNTGTGVTEKLFF. The CDR3 DNA reads as TGTGCCAGCAATACCGGGACAGGGGTTACTGAAAAACTGTTTTTT.

The rearrangement links TRBV30 to TRBJ2-1, with a tentative D call TRBD1 (7 bases). V gave up 3 bases and J gave up 10 bases, with 16 bases separating them. The germline gives CDR1 GTSNPN, CDR2 SVGIG (reference sequence). The CDR3 has 13 residues. CDR3 coding DNA: TGTGCCTGGAGCTTAGGACAGGCGGGGGAGCAGTTCTTC. Translation: CAWSLGQAGEQFF.

V gene TRBV20-1 combines with J gene TRBJ2-7, with D maybe TRBD2 (5 bases). The V gene lost 6 bases and the J gene lost 2 bases, with 14 bases spanning the gap. The germline V gene has CDR1 DFQATT and CDR2 SNEGSKA (reference sequence). The CDR3 contains 13 residues. The CDR3 nucleotides are TGCAGTGCCGAAGATGGGAGAACCTACGAGCAGTACTTC. This gives the protein CSAEDGRTYEQYF.

The chain joins TRBV4-2 to TRBJ2-2; D perhaps matches TRBD1 (6 bases). CDR3 length equals 14 residues. CDR1 LGHNA and CDR2 YNFKEQ come from the germline V gene. The V gene lost 4 bases and the J gene lost 5 bases, with 11 bases spanning the gap. CDR3 amino acids: CASSPPDRTGELFF. DNA of the CDR3: TGTGCCAGCAGCCCCCCCGACAGGACCGGGGAGCTGTTTTTT.

This clonotype has only a few counts. The chain carries TRBV5-1 and TRBJ2-3; weak D call: TRBD1 (5 bases). Trimming removed 0 bases at V and 2 bases at J, with 13 bases between. In germline, CDR1 is SGHRS, CDR2 YFSETQ. CDR3 size: 16 residues. The CDR3 DNA sequence: TGCGCCAGCAGCTTGGTCAGGGCGGTTGACACAGATACGCAGTATTTT. This sequence encodes CASSLVRAVDTDTQYF.

The rearrangement links TRBV15 to TRBJ2-7, with unresolved D. V was clipped by 4 bases and J by 0 bases, with 10 bases between them. Germline values: CDR1 LNHNV, CDR2 YYDKDF (reference sequence). The CDR3 loop spans 14 amino acids. The CDR3 loop reads CATSKGSSSYEQYF. DNA for the CDR3: TGTGCCACCAGCAAGGGATCCAGCTCCTACGAGCAGTACTTC.